These 14 T cell receptor beta chains share one sample of origin, sequenced in a study of PD-L1 blockade in urothelial cancer (dated by TCRdb to 2016 to 2017). The method was the immunoSEQ multiplex PCR assay. TCRdb limited this immuneACCESS table to in-frame rearrangements with V and J called. A share of clones is missing; checked studies link under half to unresolved V genes, and the rest is unexplained. The sample table lists about 88,000 clones, 85% to 95% of them with a count of one. The ten largest clones represent roughly 10% of the sample. The sample consisted of PBMCs, taken around atezolizumab (anti-PD-L1) treatment. These receptors came from a man in his 60s with urothelial cancer.

The J gene is TRBJ1-2, the V gene TRBV5-4; 7 bases map to TRBD1. Germline CDR1 and CDR2: SGHNT and YYREEE (reference sequence). V shed 3 bases and J 2 bases; nucleotides not matched to a gene: 4. The CDR3 is 14 amino acids. The CDR3: CASSSQGGNYGYTF. CDR3 DNA: TGTGCCAGCAGCTCCCAGGGGGGCAACTATGGCTACACCTTC.

V usage is TRBV15 and J usage is TRBJ2-1; no clear D gene. The germline V gene has CDR1 LNHNV and CDR2 YYDKDF (reference sequence). V was pared by 2 bases and J by 9 bases, with 8 bases between. The CDR3 extends over 12 amino acids. The CDR3 is CATSRRRGEQFF. CDR3 bases: TGTGCCACCAGCAGACGACGCGGTGAGCAGTTCTTC.

The chain has TRBV5-4 and TRBJ1-1; TRBD1 might be the D (5 bases). V lost 4 bases and J 0 bases, leaving 13 bases between the germline ends. CDR3 size: 15 residues. The germline CDR1 and CDR2 sequences are SGHNT and YYREEE (reference sequence). In DNA, the CDR3 is TGTGCCAGCAGCCCCGCGGGACGTATGAACACTGAAGCTTTCTTT. Encoded protein: CASSPAGRMNTEAFF.

V is TRBV19 and J is TRBJ1-1, with a tentative D call TRBD1 (5 bases). The CDR3 is made up of 13 amino acids. Germline values: CDR1 LNHDA, CDR2 SQIVND (reference sequence). V lost 4 bases and J 8 bases, leaving 14 bases between the germline ends. The CDR3 sequence is CASSTPGGGEAFF. CDR3 DNA: TGTGCCAGTAGTACCCCGGGGGGGGGAGAAGCTTTCTTT.

The chain has TRBV11-2 and TRBJ2-1, with 9 bases matching TRBD1. The CDR3 sequence is 16 residues long. CDR1 SGHAT and CDR2 FQNNGV come from the germline V gene. With 1 base clipped from V and 8 bases from J, the junction kept 9 bases outside the gene matches. CDR3 DNA: TGTGCCAGCAGCTTAGGTTCTACAGGGGGCTTCCATGAGCAGTTCTTC. This encodes CASSLGSTGGFHEQFF.

The V gene is TRBV5-1, the J gene TRBJ2-5; perhaps TRBD1 as D (5 bases). The CDR3 has 15 residues. V shed 1 base and J shed 5 bases, with 15 bases lying between them. Germline V gene data show CDR1 as SGHRS and CDR2 as YFSETQ. DNA of the CDR3: TGCGCCAGCAGCTTGTATCCAGCGAAGGGGGAGACCCAGTACTTC. Amino acids: CASSLYPAKGETQYF.

V is TRBV18 and J is TRBJ1-5; 12 bases are shared with TRBD1. The CDR3 length is 14 residues. Germline V gives CDR1 KGHSH, CDR2 LQKENI. The trim removed 6 bases at V and 9 bases at J, leaving 6 bases unmatched. The CDR3 reads CASSPGQGAMPQHF. The CDR3 DNA reads as TGTGCCAGCTCGCCGGGACAGGGGGCGATGCCCCAGCATTTT.

V is TRBV27 and J is TRBJ2-3; 8 nucleotides align to TRBD1. The V gene's germline CDR1 is MNHEY and CDR2 SMNVEV (reference sequence). This CDR3 contains 15 residues. Unmatched junction bases numbered 15, after V lost 6 bases and J lost 10 bases. The CDR3 spells CASREDRVIFSAQYF. The CDR3 region has the DNA TGTGCCAGCAGGGAGGACAGGGTCATTTTTTCCGCGCAGTATTTT.

This chain links TRBV19 with TRBJ1-6; no reliable D call. Germline loops: CDR1 LNHDA, CDR2 SQIVND (reference sequence). The CDR3 contains 13 residues. With 5 bases removed from V and 4 bases from J, the gap between germline ends came to 6 bases. The CDR3 protein is CASSAGYNSPLHF. CDR3 nucleotides: TGTGCCAGTAGTGCCGGTTATAATTCACCCCTCCACTTT. The full variable domain, its missing parts supplied by reference TRBV19 and TRBJ1-6, is DGGITQSPKYLFRKEGQNVTLSCEQNLNHDAMYWYRQDPGQGLRLIYYSQIVNDFQKGDIAEGYSVSREKKESFPLTVTSAQKNPTAFYLCASSAGYNSPLHFGNGTRLTVT.

In the case of this clone: At the DNA level, this CDR3 is encoded by other sequences in the same sample as well. This chain joins TRBV7-2 and TRBJ2-6; D is undetermined. The CDR3 totals 15 residues. Germline assignment: CDR1 SGHTA and CDR2 FQGNSA. Trimming shortened V by 6 bases and J by 4 bases, and 13 bases separated the two germline ends. The CDR3: CASSRGGSGANVLTF. The DNA of the CDR3 is TGTGCCAGCAGTCGAGGCGGATCCGGGGCCAACGTCCTGACTTTC.

The CDR3 DNA reads as TGCGCCAGCAGCCAAGGACGGGGGGGCTACGAGCAGTACTTC. As protein: CASSQGRGGYEQYF. The chain couples TRBV4-1 to TRBJ2-7; TRBD2 agrees at 8 bases. CDR1 and CDR2 (germline): MGHRA, YSYEKL. This CDR3 spans 14 amino acids. Losses at the gene ends were 1 base for V and 3 bases for J; bases not matched to a gene: 2.

The chain links TRBV5-6 to TRBJ2-1; D possibly corresponds to TRBD1 (6 bases). Germline V CDR1 and CDR2: SGHDT, YYEEEE. V was clipped by 1 base and J by 2 bases, with 19 bases between them. This CDR3 is built from 18 residues. The CDR3 loop reads CASSLSKGAGTTYNEQFF. The CDR3 coding sequence is TGTGCCAGCAGCTTGTCGAAAGGTGCCGGGACAACCTACAATGAGCAGTTCTTC.

This clone is a singleton in its sample. This rearrangement joins TRBV28 to TRBJ1-2; the match to TRBD1 covers 8 bases. CDR3 length: 14 residues. Trimming at V came to 4 bases and at J to 4 bases, leaving 5 bases not matched to a gene. The germline CDR1 and CDR2 sequences are MDHEN and SYDVKM. The DNA for the CDR3 is TGTGCCAGCAGTTCCCGACAGGGGAGCTATGGCTACACCTTC. This gives the protein CASSSRQGSYGYTF.

The chain carries TRBV6-5 and TRBJ2-7; 10 bases agree with TRBD2. Germline V CDR1 and CDR2: MNHEY, SVGAGI. The CDR3 is 14 amino acids. V lost 5 bases and J lost 4; bases outside the gene matches: 5. The CDR3 reads CASSLLAGVYEQYF. DNA of the CDR3: TGTGCCAGCAGTCTTCTAGCGGGGGTATACGAGCAGTACTTC.